This entry is about one T cell receptor beta chain. Antigen: not known. This record belongs to a study of T-cell reconstitution after alpha-beta-depleted transplantation in children. Unique molecular identifiers featured in how the TCRbeta library was prepared. TCRdb called the PCR reads again in MiXCR, with one record for every CDR3 protein. The data show 250,000 or so distinct CDR3 sequences, 20% to 30% seen once. Study-wide findings and caveats: T-cell counts and diversity at one year post-transplant came mainly from newly produced T cells.

This receptor was taken from a female patient aged 2-9 years who had a stem cell transplant for congenital amegakaryocytic thrombocytopenia, so the T cells may come from the graft donor. The sequencing used PBMCs, mostly from graft donor cells, collected 360 days after TCRalphabeta/CD19-depleted stem cell transplant.

CDR3 sequence: CASRQGNPLHANEQFF. The CDR3 coding sequence is TGTGCCTCTCGGCAGGGAAATCCCCTCCATGCGAATGAGCAGTTCTTC. The chain has TRBV28 and TRBJ2-1; tentatively, D is TRBD1 (5 bases). CDR1 is MDHEN, CDR2 SYDVKM, per germline. This CDR3 comprises 16 residues. V was pared by 11 bases and J by 7 bases, with 27 bases between.